The clone carrying this TCR beta chain has only one observation. Its target is not known. The data were obtained in a study of pediatric ulcerative colitis. The CDR3 extends over 15 amino acids. Trimming removed 4 bases from V and 0 bases from J; junction bases left unmatched: 1. Germline CDR1 MNHEY, CDR2 SVGAGI. Using immunoSEQ multiplex PCR, the repertoire was profiled, and TCRdb retains in-frame clones only, with some absent. The sample includes 30,000 to 40,000 clones, 75% of them seen just once. Findings of the study overall: All ulcerative colitis patients, but no controls, carried a couple of rectal clonotypes. Compared with controls, ulcerative colitis showed greater blood-rectum clone sharing.

During colonoscopy, one to two rectal pinch biopsies were collected. The chain employs TRBV6-5 and TRBJ1-1; TRBD1 agrees at 11 bases. What was sequenced was gut tissue. This sequence was found in a boy aged 5-17 years with severe ulcerative colitis. The CDR3 DNA follows: TGTGCCAGCAGTTGGGACAGGGGGTTGAACACTGAAGCTTTCTTT. Translating it yields CASSWDRGLNTEAFF.